This T cell receptor (beta chain) was retrieved from a study of identical twins. TCRdb re-analysed the 5' RACE reads in MiXCR, keeping a single row per CDR3 protein. Of about 690,000 distinct CDR3 sequences in the sample, roughly 6% were seen once. This clonotype has more than one count but fewer than ten. The sample consisted of naive T cells sorted from blood. This clonotype originated in a young man in good health.

The chain's CDR3 is CATSLGTGGLGSYGYTF. CDR3 nucleotide sequence: TGTGCCACCAGTCTCGGGACAGGGGGCTTGGGCTCCTATGGCTACACCTTC. This rearrangement joins TRBV24-1 to TRBJ1-2, with 12 bases identical to TRBD1. Trimming removed 6 bases from V and 4 bases from J; junction bases left unmatched: 11. CDR1 KGHDR and CDR2 SFDVKD come from the germline V gene. This CDR3 has 17 amino acids.